Below, 10 T cell receptor beta chains from the same sample are listed, as sequenced in a study of blood T cell repertoires in COVID-19. The table came from immunoSEQ multiplex PCR; TCRdb's copy has only in-frame clones and leaves some out. The table shows 300,000 to 400,000 clones, with roughly 87% occurring only once. The sample consisted of peripheral blood. These TCRs come from a man aged 30 to 39 with COVID-19, enrolled during active disease.

The chain employs TRBV6-1 and TRBJ2-3; TRBD2 matches 11 bases. CDR3 length: 17 residues. Trimming cost V 2 bases and J 0 bases; bases outside gene matches: 4. CDR1 is MNHNS, CDR2 SASEGT, per germline. CDR3 residues: CASSELVAGGSTDTQYF. CDR3 bases: TGTGCCAGCAGTGAATTAGTAGCGGGAGGGAGCACAGATACGCAGTATTTT.

The gene calls are TRBV23-1 and TRBJ1-3; D is ambiguous. TRBV23-1 is recorded as an ORF, its role being uncertain. The CDR3 extends over 16 amino acids. V was trimmed by 4 bases and J by 3 bases, leaving 16 bases between them. In DNA form, the CDR3 reads TGCGCCAGCAGTCCCCCCCAACAGCCCCGTGGAAACACCATATATTTT. It specifies CASSPPQQPRGNTIYF.

The chain employs TRBV5-1 and TRBJ2-1; D may be TRBD2 (6 bases). Germline V lookup: CDR1 SGHRS, CDR2 YFSETQ. Trimming removed 2 bases at V and 2 bases at J, with 11 bases between. CDR3 length: 15 amino acids. CDR3 sequence (DNA): TGCGCCAGCAGCTTACTTAGCGGAGCCTACAATGAGCAGTTCTTC. Translated: CASSLLSGAYNEQFF.

The chain combines TRBV27 with TRBJ2-6; D is ambiguous. CDR3 length equals 15 residues. V was trimmed by 6 bases and J by 2 bases, leaving 11 bases between them. Germline V lookup: CDR1 MNHEY, CDR2 SMNVEV (reference sequence). The CDR3 nucleotides are TGTGCCAGCAGCCACTGGGCTGCTGGGGCCAACGTCCTGACTTTC. Amino acid sequence: CASSHWAAGANVLTF.

The chain couples TRBV28 to TRBJ1-1; a possible D gene is TRBD1 (6 bases). V was cut by 2 bases and J by 8 bases, with 15 bases left in between. Germline V lookup: CDR1 MDHEN, CDR2 SYDVKM. The CDR3 extends over 14 amino acids. The CDR3 is CASSLPTGLAEAFF. CDR3 nucleotide sequence: TGTGCCAGCAGTTTACCCACAGGGTTGGCCGAAGCTTTCTTT.

The rearrangement links TRBV19 to TRBJ2-1, with D tentatively TRBD2 (5 bases). Trimming took 6 bases from V and 7 from J, leaving 16 bases between them. Germline values: CDR1 LNHDA, CDR2 SQIVND (reference sequence). There are 14 residues in the CDR3. CDR3 amino acids: CASSPEGNQNEQFF. Here the CDR3 DNA reads TGTGCCAGTAGCCCCGAGGGAAACCAGAATGAGCAGTTCTTC. Supplemented by reference TRBV19 and TRBJ2-1, the full variable domain reads DGGITQSPKYLFRKEGQNVTLSCEQNLNHDAMYWYRQDPGQGLRLIYYSQIVNDFQKGDIAEGYSVSREKKESFPLTVTSAQKNPTAFYLCASSPEGNQNEQFFGPGTRLTVL.

The gene calls are TRBV12-5 and TRBJ2-7; the D gene is possibly TRBD2 (7 bases). The CDR3 covers 15 residues. V was cut by 5 bases and J by 2 bases, with 16 bases left in between. CDR1 and CDR2 (germline): LGHNT, FRNRAP. The CDR3: CASGLGRGGAYEQYF. The CDR3 bases are TGTGCTAGTGGTCTAGGTAGAGGGGGGGCCTACGAGCAGTACTTC.

The rearrangement uses TRBV2 and TRBJ1-2; 11 positions match TRBD1. Germline assignment: CDR1 SNHLY and CDR2 FYNNEI. The V and J ends lost 0 bases and 4 bases, in that order; junction bases with no gene match: 7. This CDR3 is 17 amino acids long. CDR3 protein: CASSEAGGTGGIYGYTF. CDR3 coding DNA: TGTGCCAGCAGTGAAGCGGGGGGGACAGGGGGAATCTATGGCTACACCTTC.

This chain uses TRBV7-2 with TRBJ2-1, with a tentative D call TRBD2 (7 bases). Trimming took off 1 base at V and 3 bases at J, with 16 bases between the two ends. The CDR3 loop spans 17 amino acids. The germline V gene has CDR1 SGHTA and CDR2 FQGNSA. The CDR3 DNA reads TGTGCCAGCAGCTTAGTGGGAGGGGGAATTGGCTACAATGAGCAGTTCTTC. This encodes CASSLVGGGIGYNEQFF.

This clone was seen once. The chain employs TRBV6-5 and TRBJ1-3, with 8 nucleotides matching TRBD1. The trim removed 2 bases at V and 8 bases at J, leaving 5 bases unmatched. Per germline, CDR1 MNHEY and CDR2 SVGAGI. The CDR3 totals 14 residues. CDR3 amino acids: CASSYGRQGYTIYF. The DNA of the CDR3 is TGTGCCAGCAGTTACGGGAGACAGGGGTACACCATATATTTT.